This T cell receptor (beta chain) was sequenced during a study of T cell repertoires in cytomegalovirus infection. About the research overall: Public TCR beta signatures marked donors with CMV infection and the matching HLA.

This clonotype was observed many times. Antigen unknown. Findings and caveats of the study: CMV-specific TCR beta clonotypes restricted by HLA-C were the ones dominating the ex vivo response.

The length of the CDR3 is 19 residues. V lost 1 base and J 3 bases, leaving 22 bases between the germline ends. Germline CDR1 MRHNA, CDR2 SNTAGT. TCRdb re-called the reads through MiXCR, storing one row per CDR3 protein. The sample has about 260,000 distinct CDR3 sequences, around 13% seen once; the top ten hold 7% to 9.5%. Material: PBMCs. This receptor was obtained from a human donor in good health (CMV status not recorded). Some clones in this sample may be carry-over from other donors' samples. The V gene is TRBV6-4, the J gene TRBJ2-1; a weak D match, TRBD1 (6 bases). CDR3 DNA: TGTGCCAGCAGTGACTTCCCGGACTCTACCCAAGGGGGCTACAATGAGCAGTTCTTC. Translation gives CASSDFPDSTQGGYNEQFF.